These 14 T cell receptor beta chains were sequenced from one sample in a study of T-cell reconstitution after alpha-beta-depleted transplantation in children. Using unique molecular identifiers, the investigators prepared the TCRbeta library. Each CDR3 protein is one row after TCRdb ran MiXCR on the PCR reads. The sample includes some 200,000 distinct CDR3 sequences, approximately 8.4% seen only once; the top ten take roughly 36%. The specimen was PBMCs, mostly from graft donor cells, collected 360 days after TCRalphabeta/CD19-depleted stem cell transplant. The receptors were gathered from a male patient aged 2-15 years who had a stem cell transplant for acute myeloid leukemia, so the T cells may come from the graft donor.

The CDR3 sequence is CSVGGSSTDTQYF. CDR3 nucleotides: TGCAGCGTTGGCGGGTCTAGCACAGATACGCAGTATTTT. V usage is TRBV29-1 and J usage is TRBJ2-3; the D gene is possibly TRBD2 (5 bases). This CDR3 is 13 amino acids long. V shed 4 bases and J shed 0 bases, with 8 bases lying between them. Germline-derived CDR1 and CDR2 are SQVTM and ANQGSEA.

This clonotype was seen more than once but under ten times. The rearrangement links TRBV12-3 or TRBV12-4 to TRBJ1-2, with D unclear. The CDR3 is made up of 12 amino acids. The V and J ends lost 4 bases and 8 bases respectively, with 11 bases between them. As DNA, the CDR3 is TGTGCCAGCAGTTGGGCGGTGCGGGGCTACACCTTC. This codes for CASSWAVRGYTF.

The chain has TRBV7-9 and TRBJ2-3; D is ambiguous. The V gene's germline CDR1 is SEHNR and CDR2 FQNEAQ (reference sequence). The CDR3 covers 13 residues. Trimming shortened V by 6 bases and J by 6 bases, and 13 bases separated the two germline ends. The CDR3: CASRHLLWDTQYF. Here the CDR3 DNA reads TGTGCCAGCAGGCATCTCTTGTGGGATACGCAGTATTTT.

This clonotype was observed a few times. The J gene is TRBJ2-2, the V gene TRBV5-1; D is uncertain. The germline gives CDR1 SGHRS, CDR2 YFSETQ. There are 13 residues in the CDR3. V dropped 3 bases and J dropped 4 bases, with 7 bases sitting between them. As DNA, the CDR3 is TGCGCCAGCAGCTCGCGGTCCACCGGGGAGCTGTTTTTT. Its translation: CASSSRSTGELFF. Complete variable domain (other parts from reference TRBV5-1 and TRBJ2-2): KAGVTQTPRYLIKTRGQQVTLSCSPISGHRSVSWYQQTPGQGLQFLFEYFSETQRNKGNFPGRFSGRQFSNSRSEMNVSTLELGDSALYLCASSSRSTGELFFGEGSRLTVL.

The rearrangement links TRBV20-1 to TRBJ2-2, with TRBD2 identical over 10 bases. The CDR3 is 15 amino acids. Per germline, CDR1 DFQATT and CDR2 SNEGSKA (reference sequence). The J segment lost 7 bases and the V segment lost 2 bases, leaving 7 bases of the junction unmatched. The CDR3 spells CSARLAGVSDGELFF. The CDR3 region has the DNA TGCAGTGCTAGACTAGCGGGAGTATCGGACGGGGAGCTGTTTTTT.

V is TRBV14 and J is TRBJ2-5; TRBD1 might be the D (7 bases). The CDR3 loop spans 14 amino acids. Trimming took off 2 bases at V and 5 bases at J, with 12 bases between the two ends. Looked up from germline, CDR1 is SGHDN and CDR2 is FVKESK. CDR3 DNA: TGTGCCAGCAGCCAATCGACAGGGAGGGAGACCCAGTACTTC. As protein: CASSQSTGRETQYF. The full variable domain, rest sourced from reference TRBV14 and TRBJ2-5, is EAGVTQFPSHSVIEKGQTVTLRCDPISGHDNLYWYRRVMGKEIKFLLHFVKESKQDESGMPNNRFLAERTGGTYSTLKVQPAELEDSGVYFCASSQSTGRETQYFGPGTRLLVL.

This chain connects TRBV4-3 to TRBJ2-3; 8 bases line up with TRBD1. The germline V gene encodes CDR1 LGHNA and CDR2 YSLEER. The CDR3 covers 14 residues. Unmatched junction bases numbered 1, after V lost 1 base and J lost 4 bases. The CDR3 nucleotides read TGCGCCAGCAGCCAAGCACAGGGGGCAGATACGCAGTATTTT. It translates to CASSQAQGADTQYF.

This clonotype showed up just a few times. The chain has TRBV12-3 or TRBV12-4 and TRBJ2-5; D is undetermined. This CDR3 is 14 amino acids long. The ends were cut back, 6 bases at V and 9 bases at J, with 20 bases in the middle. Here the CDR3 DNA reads TGTGCCAGCAGCCAGAACATCGGACCCGTATCCCAGTACTTC. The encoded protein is CASSQNIGPVSQYF.

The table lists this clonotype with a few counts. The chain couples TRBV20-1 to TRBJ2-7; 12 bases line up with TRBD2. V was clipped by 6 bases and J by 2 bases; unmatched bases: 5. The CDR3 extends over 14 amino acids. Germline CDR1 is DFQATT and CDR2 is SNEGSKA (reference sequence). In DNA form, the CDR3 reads TGCAGTGCCTCCACTAGCGGGAGGACCTACGAGCAGTACTTC. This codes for CSASTSGRTYEQYF.

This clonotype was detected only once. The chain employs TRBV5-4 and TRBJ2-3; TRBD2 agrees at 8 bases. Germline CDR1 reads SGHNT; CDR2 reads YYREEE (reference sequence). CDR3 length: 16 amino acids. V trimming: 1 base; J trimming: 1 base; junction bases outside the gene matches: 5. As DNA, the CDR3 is TGTGCCAGCAGCTTGAGCGGGGGCTTACGCACAGATACGCAGTATTTT. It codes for CASSLSGGLRTDTQYF.

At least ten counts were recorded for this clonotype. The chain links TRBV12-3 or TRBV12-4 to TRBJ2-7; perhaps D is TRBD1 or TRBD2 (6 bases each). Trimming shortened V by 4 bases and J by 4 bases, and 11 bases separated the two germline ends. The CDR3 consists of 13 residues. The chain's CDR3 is CASSWGAGYEQYF. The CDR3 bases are TGTGCCAGCAGTTGGGGGGCGGGGTACGAGCAGTACTTC.

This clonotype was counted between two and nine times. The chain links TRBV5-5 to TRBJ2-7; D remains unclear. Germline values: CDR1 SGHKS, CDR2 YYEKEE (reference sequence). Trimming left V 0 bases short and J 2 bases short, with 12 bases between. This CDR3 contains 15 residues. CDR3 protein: CASSLGPGNTYEQYF. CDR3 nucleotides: TGTGCCAGCAGCTTGGGACCGGGCAACACCTACGAGCAGTACTTC.

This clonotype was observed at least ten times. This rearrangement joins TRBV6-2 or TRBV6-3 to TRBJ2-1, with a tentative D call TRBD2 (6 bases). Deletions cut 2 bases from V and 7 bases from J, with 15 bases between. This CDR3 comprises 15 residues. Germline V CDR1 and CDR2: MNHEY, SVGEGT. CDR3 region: CASSYAGRGVNEQFF. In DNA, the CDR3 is TGTGCCAGCAGTTACGCGGGGAGAGGCGTAAATGAGCAGTTCTTC.

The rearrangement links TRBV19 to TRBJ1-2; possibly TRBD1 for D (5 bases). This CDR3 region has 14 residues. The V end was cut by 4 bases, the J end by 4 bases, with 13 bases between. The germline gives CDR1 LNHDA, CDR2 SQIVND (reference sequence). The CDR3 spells CASSRQPTVYGYTF. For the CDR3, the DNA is TGTGCCAGTAGTAGACAACCGACAGTCTATGGCTACACCTTC. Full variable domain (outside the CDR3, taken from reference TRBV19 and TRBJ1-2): DGGITQSPKYLFRKEGQNVTLSCEQNLNHDAMYWYRQDPGQGLRLIYYSQIVNDFQKGDIAEGYSVSREKKESFPLTVTSAQKNPTAFYLCASSRQPTVYGYTFGSGTRLTVV.